This passage covers 18 T cell receptor beta chains from one sample sequenced in a study of beta chain features in type 1 diabetes. Study findings and constraints: Moderately but significantly shorter TCRB CDR3s were found in Type 1 diabetes patients in all four CD4+ subsets.

These receptors are not linked to any known antigen. Expressed TCRB transcripts were sequenced because the isolated RNA had all been reverse transcribed beforehand. Repertoires were generated with immunoSEQ multiplex PCR, while TCRdb's copy carries only in-frame clones and drops some. The data contain roughly 730,000 clones, over 10% of them seen just once; the ten biggest clones take up approximately 0.02%. Sequenced sample: naive CD4+ T cells from blood. The receptors were sampled from a man aged 18 to 30 with type 1 diabetes.

This rearrangement joins TRBV2 to TRBJ1-2; the match to TRBD1 covers 8 bases. Trimming cost V 11 bases and J 4 bases; bases outside gene matches: 9. The CDR3 spans 13 residues. Germline values: CDR1 SNHLY, CDR2 FYNNEI. The CDR3 bases are TGTGCCGAGCAGGGGGACAGGTCCTATGGCTACACCTTC. This sequence encodes CAEQGDRSYGYTF.

This clone was observed once. The chain employs TRBV12-5 and TRBJ2-7; no clear D. Trimming cost V 2 bases and J 4 bases, with 6 bases left between them. Germline loops: CDR1 LGHNT, CDR2 FRNRAP. This CDR3 region has 12 residues. CDR3 loop: CASGLLAYEQYF. The CDR3 DNA is TGTGCTAGTGGTTTGCTGGCATACGAGCAGTACTTC.

This clone came up a few times. The chain employs TRBV29-1 and TRBJ1-2; D not resolved. V dropped 4 bases and J dropped 5 bases, with 14 bases sitting between them. This CDR3 is 13 amino acids long. Germline V CDR1 and CDR2: SQVTM, ANQGSEA. The CDR3 nucleotides are TGCAGCGTTGTCAGGCCTGGTGGGTATGGCTACACCTTC. It yields the protein CSVVRPGGYGYTF. The full variable domain, completed using reference TRBV29-1 and TRBJ1-2, is SAVISQKPSRDICQRGTSLTIQCQVDSQVTMMFWYRQQPGQSLTLIATANQGSEATYESGFVIDKFPISRPNLTFSTLTVSNMSPEDSSIYLCSVVRPGGYGYTFGSGTRLTVV.

Worth noting for this clone: Within the sample, other DNA sequences also encode this same CDR3. V gene TRBV28 combines with J gene TRBJ1-1; D not resolved. Trimming took 2 bases from V and 5 from J, leaving 3 bases between them. The CDR3 is 11 amino acids. CDR1 is MDHEN, CDR2 SYDVKM, per germline. The CDR3 DNA reads as TGTGCCAGCAGTTTAGGTACTGAAGCTTTCTTT. Its translation is CASSLGTEAFF.

This clone was found a few times. The chain combines TRBV7-9 with TRBJ2-2; TRBD1 matches at 9 bases. There are 15 residues in the CDR3. Losses at the gene ends were 5 bases for V and 4 bases for J; bases not matched to a gene: 5. Per germline, CDR1 SEHNR and CDR2 FQNEAQ (reference sequence). The CDR3 DNA reads TGTGCCAGCAGCCTCGGACAGGGGTCCACCGGGGAGCTGTTTTTT. It encodes CASSLGQGSTGELFF.

This clone was observed a few times. Additional DNA sequences in this sample encode the identical CDR3. The chain employs TRBV27 and TRBJ1-2, with unresolved D. V dropped 3 bases and J dropped 2 bases, with 7 bases sitting between them. CDR1 and CDR2 (germline): MNHEY, SMNVEV (reference sequence). The CDR3 length is 13 residues. The CDR3 is CASSLDSNYGYTF. As DNA, the CDR3 is TGTGCCAGCAGTTTGGACTCGAACTATGGCTACACCTTC.

The V call is TRBV30, the J call TRBJ1-3; no clear D gene. Trimming removed 4 bases from V and 0 bases from J, with 10 bases in between. Germline values: CDR1 GTSNPN, CDR2 SVGIG (reference sequence). The CDR3 length is 14 residues. CDR3 amino acids: CAWNLGSSGNTIYF. The CDR3 DNA is TGTGCCTGGAACTTAGGGAGCTCTGGAAACACCATATATTTT.

In its sample, this clone was seen a few times. This rearrangement joins TRBV28 to TRBJ2-5, with D perhaps TRBD1 or TRBD2 (5 bases each). CDR1 is MDHEN, CDR2 SYDVKM, per germline. V was cut by 5 bases and J by 3 bases, with 13 bases left in between. This CDR3 has 14 amino acids. The CDR3 bases are TGTGCCAGCAGTCCGTCCGGGACGGAAGAGACCCAGTACTTC. Protein sequence: CASSPSGTEETQYF.

This clone has only a few counts. The V gene is TRBV30, the J gene TRBJ1-6, with 7 nucleotides matching TRBD1. In germline, CDR1 is GTSNPN, CDR2 SVGIG (reference sequence). The CDR3 extends over 12 amino acids. Trimming cost V 5 bases and J 10 bases; bases outside gene matches: 5. CDR3 loop: CAWEGAHSPLHF. The CDR3 DNA reads TGTGCCTGGGAGGGGGCACACTCACCCCTCCACTTT.

This clone occurred a few times. The J gene is TRBJ1-2, the V gene TRBV30; the D gene is possibly TRBD1 (5 bases). CDR1 GTSNPN and CDR2 SVGIG come from the germline V gene (reference sequence). The V gene lost 2 bases and the J gene lost 8 bases, with 21 bases spanning the gap. The CDR3 consists of 15 residues. The CDR3 loop is CAWSRLGVGAWGYTF. As DNA, the CDR3 is TGTGCCTGGAGTCGACTTGGGGTTGGGGCATGGGGCTACACCTTC.

This clone has more than one count but fewer than ten. The V and J genes are TRBV7-9 and TRBJ2-5; the D is unclear. The CDR3 has 15 amino acids. CDR1 and CDR2 from the germline V gene are SEHNR and FQNEAQ (reference sequence). V dropped 1 base and J dropped 1 base, with 10 bases sitting between them. The CDR3 loop reads CASSLGIWGQETQYF. In DNA, the CDR3 is TGTGCCAGCAGCTTAGGGATTTGGGGCCAAGAGACCCAGTACTTC.

This clone occurred a few times. V usage is TRBV30 and J usage is TRBJ2-5, with 9 bases matching TRBD2. The CDR3 is 12 residues long. With V trimmed by 4 bases and J by 5 bases, 2 bases remained unmatched. Germline CDR1 is GTSNPN and CDR2 is SVGIG (reference sequence). CDR3 in DNA: TGTGCCTGGACTAGCGGGGTCGAGACCCAGTACTTC. Translation: CAWTSGVETQYF.

Worth noting for this clone: This may stem from a read error, because a much larger clone lies one nucleotide away. Other nucleotide sequences in the sample specify the same CDR3. The chain carries TRBV7-9 and TRBJ1-1; D is uncertain. V lost 4 bases to trimming and J lost 3 bases, with 3 bases between them. The CDR3 runs 11 residues. CDR1 SEHNR and CDR2 FQNEAQ come from the germline V gene (reference sequence). In nucleotides, the CDR3 is TGTGCCAGCAGCTCGGACACTGAAGCTTTCTTT. Amino acids: CASSSDTEAFF.

CDR3 protein: CATVEQGHGSYEQYF. CDR3 DNA: TGTGCCACCGTAGAACAGGGGCACGGCTCCTACGAGCAGTACTTC. The chain couples TRBV10-3 to TRBJ2-7, with TRBD1 matching 7 bases. The V and J ends lost 10 bases and 0 bases, in that order; junction bases with no gene match: 12. This CDR3 is 15 amino acids long. Germline V gives CDR1 ENHRY, CDR2 SYGVKD.

This clone was picked up a small number of times. V gene TRBV30 combines with J gene TRBJ2-7, with TRBD1 matching 9 bases. Germline V gene data show CDR1 as GTSNPN and CDR2 as SVGIG (reference sequence). The CDR3 loop spans 15 amino acids. J was trimmed by 4 bases and V by 0 bases; bases with no gene match: 7. In DNA, the CDR3 is TGTGCCTGGAGTGTAACAGGGGGCGTAGGATACGAGCAGTACTTC. Translation: CAWSVTGGVGYEQYF.

The genes are TRBV29-1 and TRBJ2-5; tentatively, D is TRBD2 (5 bases). CDR3 length: 15 residues. CDR1 and CDR2 from the germline V gene are SQVTM and ANQGSEA. V shed 4 bases and J shed 1 base, with 16 bases lying between them. CDR3 sequence: CSVGYRGLIQETQYF. Written as DNA, the CDR3 is TGCAGCGTTGGATATCGAGGGTTAATCCAAGAGACCCAGTACTTC. The full variable domain, in which reference TRBV29-1 and TRBJ2-5 provide the parts outside the CDR3, is SAVISQKPSRDICQRGTSLTIQCQVDSQVTMMFWYRQQPGQSLTLIATANQGSEATYESGFVIDKFPISRPNLTFSTLTVSNMSPEDSSIYLCSVGYRGLIQETQYFGPGTRLLVL.

This clone was seen more than once but under ten times. The chain couples TRBV4-2 to TRBJ2-7; 9 bases are shared with TRBD1. Germline CDR1 LGHNA, CDR2 YNFKEQ. V shed 0 bases and J 7 bases; nucleotides not matched to a gene: 10. The length of the CDR3 is 16 residues. CDR3 protein: CASSQDIGTGTFEQYF. The CDR3 nucleotides read TGTGCCAGCAGCCAAGATATCGGGACAGGGACCTTTGAGCAGTACTTC.

This clone was found a few times. The rearrangement uses TRBV5-1 and TRBJ2-1; 7 bases agree with TRBD1. This CDR3 contains 14 residues. V shed 4 bases and J 8 bases; nucleotides not matched to a gene: 9. Looked up from germline, CDR1 is SGHRS and CDR2 is YFSETQ. CDR3 sequence: CASSPGTVSHEQFF. The CDR3 nucleotides are TGCGCCAGCAGCCCCGGGACAGTCAGTCATGAGCAGTTCTTC.